These 24 T cell receptor beta chains were all obtained from the same sample, sequenced in a study of T-cell memory formation after mild COVID-19. MiXCR, run by TCRdb on the 5' RACE reads, gives a single entry per CDR3 protein. The sample records fewer than 550,000 distinct CDR3 sequences, 20% being singletons. Sequencing was performed on PBMCs or a T cell subset sorted from them (not recorded which). The receptors stem from an adult woman who had mild COVID-19 (a few samples of this study predate the infection). Cell type and time point are not known.

There are a few counts of this clonotype. The J gene is TRBJ2-5, the V gene TRBV5-6, with a possible D match to TRBD2 (6 bases). V lost 4 bases and J 1 base, leaving 11 bases between the germline ends. The germline V gene encodes CDR1 SGHDT and CDR2 YYEEEE. The CDR3 runs 14 residues. CDR3 protein: CASSRGLFQETQYF. Written as DNA, the CDR3 is TGTGCCAGCAGCCGGGGACTTTTCCAAGAGACCCAGTACTTC.

The J gene is TRBJ2-3, the V gene TRBV9; D not resolved. This CDR3 has 15 amino acids. Trimming removed 4 bases from V and 2 bases from J, with 14 bases in between. CDR1 and CDR2 from the germline V gene are SGDLS and YYNGEE. The CDR3 region has the DNA TGTGCCAGCAGCCCTGATCCCTCCCTCACAGATACGCAGTATTTT. Its translation is CASSPDPSLTDTQYF. The whole variable domain, remainder taken from reference TRBV9 and TRBJ2-3, is DSGVTQTPKHLITATGQRVTLRCSPRSGDLSVYWYQQSLDQGLQFLIQYYNGEERAKGNILERFSAQQFPDLHSELNLSSLELGDSALYFCASSPDPSLTDTQYFGPGTRLTVL.

In this sample, this clonotype turned up a few times. The chain is built from TRBV20-1 and TRBJ2-6; D is uncertain. V was trimmed by 6 bases and J by 4 bases, leaving 16 bases between them. CDR3 length: 15 residues. Germline values: CDR1 DFQATT, CDR2 SNEGSKA (reference sequence). The CDR3 is CSAPGSKDGANVLTF. DNA for the CDR3: TGCAGTGCCCCCGGCTCAAAGGACGGGGCCAACGTCCTGACTTTC.

This clonotype was seen a few times. This chain uses TRBV6-5 with TRBJ1-4; no definite D call. The CDR3 loop spans 13 amino acids. Trimming left V 4 bases short and J 3 bases short, with 6 bases between. Germline CDR1 and CDR2: MNHEY and SVGAGI. The CDR3 here is CASSFQANEKLFF. The CDR3 region has the DNA TGTGCCAGCAGTTTCCAGGCTAATGAAAAACTGTTTTTT.

For this clonotype: The germline gene is not matched at one end of the junction; a read error may be the cause. The CDR3 here is CASSLQRGGGTDTQYF. Here the CDR3 DNA reads TGTGCCAGCAGCTTACAGCGGGGGGGCGGCACAGATACGCAGTACTTT. The chain combines TRBV7-2 with TRBJ2-3; 10 nucleotides agree with TRBD2. CDR1 is SGHTA, CDR2 FQGNSA, per germline. The CDR3 covers 16 residues.

The table lists this clonotype with a few counts. V gene TRBV7-9 combines with J gene TRBJ2-7; perhaps TRBD1 as D (6 bases). Germline V CDR1 and CDR2: SEHNR, FQNEAQ (reference sequence). The CDR3 spans 14 residues. V lost 3 bases and J lost 3, with 12 bases in between. The CDR3 loop reads CASSFRETGYEQYF. In DNA form, the CDR3 reads TGTGCCAGCAGCTTCCGAGAGACAGGCTACGAGCAGTACTTC.

The chain couples TRBV20-1 to TRBJ2-7; D possibly uses TRBD1 or TRBD2 (6 bases each). CDR1 and CDR2 (germline): DFQATT, SNEGSKA (reference sequence). V was cut by 3 bases and J by 7 bases, with 19 bases left in between. The length of the CDR3 is 14 residues. In nucleotides, the CDR3 is TGCAGTGCTAGCCCCGGGGGCCTCGTGGGGGAGCAGTACTTC. Its translation: CSASPGGLVGEQYF.

V gene TRBV5-1 combines with J gene TRBJ1-2; 8 bases fit TRBD1. V shed 0 bases, J shed 8 bases, and the junction held 6 bases outside the gene matches. CDR1 is SGHRS, CDR2 YFSETQ, per germline. The CDR3 covers 14 residues. In DNA form, the CDR3 reads TGCGCCAGCAGCTTGGAGGCAGGGGGCGCGGGCTACACCTTC. It translates to CASSLEAGGAGYTF.

This clonotype was observed a few times. V is TRBV6-5 and J is TRBJ2-5; D may match TRBD1 or TRBD2 (5 bases each). CDR3 length equals 15 residues. V was clipped by 7 bases and J by 0 bases, with 15 bases between them. Germline loops: CDR1 MNHEY, CDR2 SVGAGI. DNA of the CDR3: TGTGCCAGCATGGCACCGGGACGGGACCAAGAGACCCAGTACTTC. This codes for CASMAPGRDQETQYF.

This clonotype was counted a single time. The V call is TRBV9, the J call TRBJ2-3; D is undetermined. The V end was cut by 4 bases, the J end by 0 bases, with 6 bases between. This CDR3 comprises 13 residues. CDR1 is SGDLS and CDR2 is YYNGEE in the germline V gene. The CDR3 protein is CASSMGSTDTQYF. CDR3 coding DNA: TGTGCCAGCAGCATGGGCAGCACAGATACGCAGTATTTT.

The chain has TRBV7-9 and TRBJ1-2; 10 bases match TRBD1. This CDR3 has 16 residues. The germline V gene encodes CDR1 SEHNR and CDR2 FQNEAQ (reference sequence). The V segment lost 4 bases and the J segment 7 bases; nucleotides outside the gene matches: 12. The CDR3 here is CASSSTPGQGIAGYTF. The DNA of the CDR3 is TGTGCCAGCAGCTCTACACCGGGACAGGGGATTGCTGGCTACACCTTC.

The chain has TRBV3-1 and TRBJ2-6; D possibly uses TRBD1 or TRBD2 (5 bases each). The V end was cut by 4 bases, the J end by 4 bases, with 11 bases between. Germline CDR1 is LGHDT and CDR2 is YNNKEL (reference sequence). The length of the CDR3 is 15 residues. For the CDR3, the DNA is TGTGCCAGCAGCCGAATGGGGACCGGGGCCAACGTCCTGACTTTC. The encoded protein is CASSRMGTGANVLTF.

In its sample, this clonotype was seen a few times. DNA for the CDR3: TGCTCGGGAGCCAGCGCATCCTACAATGAGCAGTTCTTC. Translation: CSGASASYNEQFF. The V gene is TRBV20-1, the J gene TRBJ2-1, with a tentative D call TRBD2 (6 bases). The CDR3 totals 13 residues. Germline-derived CDR1 and CDR2 are DFQATT and SNEGSKA (reference sequence).

This clonotype was seen a handful of times. This chain links TRBV12-3 or TRBV12-4 with TRBJ1-2, with D maybe TRBD1 (5 bases). Trimming removed 6 bases at V and 0 bases at J, with 14 bases between. The CDR3 runs to 15 residues. The CDR3: CASRSTESSNYGYTF. CDR3 coding DNA: TGTGCCAGCAGATCGACAGAATCCTCTAACTATGGCTACACCTTC.

This clonotype was detected a few times. The chain joins TRBV7-9 to TRBJ2-2; TRBD1 matches at 9 bases. The CDR3 runs to 14 residues. Per the germline V gene, CDR1 is SEHNR and CDR2 is FQNEAQ (reference sequence). The V and J ends lost 5 bases and 6 bases, in that order; junction bases with no gene match: 4. CDR3 sequence reads: CASSAGQGSGELFF. In DNA form, the CDR3 reads TGTGCCAGCAGCGCAGGACAGGGGTCCGGGGAGCTGTTTTTT.

The chain links TRBV9 to TRBJ2-3; D possibly matches TRBD1 or TRBD2 (5 bases each). The V gene's germline CDR1 is SGDLS and CDR2 YYNGEE. The CDR3 covers 15 residues. Deletions cut 2 bases from V and 4 bases from J, with 14 bases between. The CDR3 protein is CASSVGRLGADTQYF. CDR3 nucleotide sequence: TGTGCCAGCAGCGTGGGGAGACTGGGGGCAGATACGCAGTATTTT.

The gene calls are TRBV6-6 and TRBJ1-1; 7 bases are shared with TRBD1. Germline V gene data show CDR1 as MNHNY and CDR2 as SVGAGI (reference sequence). After removal of 6 bases from V and 0 bases from J, the junction contained 7 bases not matched to a gene. There are 15 residues in the CDR3. The DNA of the CDR3 is TGTGCCAGCAGAGCTCAGGGACAGATGAACACTGAAGCTTTCTTT. Protein: CASRAQGQMNTEAFF.

CDR3 bases: TGTGCCAGCAGCGTAAGCAGACAGGGCTCGGGGGCCAACGTCCTGACTTTC. Amino acid sequence: CASSVSRQGSGANVLTF. The chain uses TRBV9 and TRBJ2-6; 7 nucleotides line up with TRBD1. V dropped 1 base and J dropped 4; count of bases not matched to a gene: 8. This CDR3 is 17 amino acids long. In germline, CDR1 is SGDLS, CDR2 YYNGEE.

This chain uses TRBV11-2 with TRBJ2-2; 9 positions match TRBD1. CDR3 length equals 18 residues. Trimming at V came to 0 bases and at J to 9 bases, leaving 14 bases not matched to a gene. Looked up from germline, CDR1 is SGHAT and CDR2 is FQNNGV. In nucleotides, the CDR3 is TGTGCCAGCAGCTTAGATCGTGCACAGGGGGCGCCAATCCGGGAGCTGTTTTTT. Translated, it gives CASSLDRAQGAPIRELFF.

The chain employs TRBV20-1 and TRBJ2-1; 10 nucleotides line up with TRBD2. The V gene end was trimmed by 6 bases and the J gene end by 7 bases; junction bases not matched to a gene: 12. The CDR3 has 15 amino acids. Germline CDR1 is DFQATT and CDR2 is SNEGSKA (reference sequence). The CDR3 DNA reads TGCAGTGCACCCGTCCTAGCGGGAGTAAGAAATGAGCAGTTCTTC. This gives the protein CSAPVLAGVRNEQFF.

The chain is built from TRBV10-3 and TRBJ2-5; TRBD1 matches 7 bases. J was trimmed by 1 base and V by 5 bases; bases with no gene match: 1. The germline V gene encodes CDR1 ENHRY and CDR2 SYGVKD. The CDR3 extends over 13 amino acids. CDR3 nucleotide sequence: TGTGCCATCAGTCGGACAGGCCAAGAGACCCAGTACTTC. Its protein is CAISRTGQETQYF.

In this sample, this clonotype turned up a few times. The V gene is TRBV5-8, the J gene TRBJ2-7; D is perhaps TRBD1 or TRBD2 (6 bases each). The CDR3 loop spans 15 amino acids. Trimming cost V 2 bases and J 7 bases, with 19 bases left between them. The V gene's germline CDR1 is SGHTS and CDR2 YDEGEE. CDR3 sequence: CASSLGGIKTSEQYF. The CDR3 DNA reads as TGTGCCAGCAGCTTAGGGGGGATAAAGACGAGTGAGCAGTACTTC.

This clonotype was observed a handful of times. The chain uses TRBV7-9 and TRBJ1-1; no reliable D call. V lost 3 bases and J 5 bases, leaving 4 bases between the germline ends. The CDR3 loop spans 11 amino acids. Looked up from germline, CDR1 is SEHNR and CDR2 is FQNEAQ (reference sequence). The CDR3 bases are TGTGCCAGCAGCTTTAGGACTGAAGCTTTCTTT. As protein: CASSFRTEAFF.

This clonotype was detected only a few times. The chain couples TRBV11-1 to TRBJ2-3, with TRBD1 identical over 12 bases. Germline values: CDR1 SGHAT, CDR2 FQDESV (reference sequence). V lost 6 bases, J lost 3 bases, and 7 bases stayed unmatched. The CDR3 consists of 16 residues. The chain's CDR3 is CASRPGTGGETDTQYF. The CDR3 DNA follows: TGTGCCAGCAGACCCGGGACAGGGGGCGAGACAGATACGCAGTATTTT.